This record covers a single T cell receptor (beta chain). No antigen is known for it. The sample originates from a study of beta chain features in type 1 diabetes. General study points: All four CD4+ subsets of Type 1 diabetes patients contained TCRB CDR3s that were moderately but significantly shorter. A closer apparent resemblance between naive, central memory and Treg TCRB repertoires was seen in patients than in healthy donors. Any PCR bias toward short templates would affect both groups alike.

cDNA synthesis used the whole RNA isolate, giving expressed TCRB sequences. Profiling relied on immunoSEQ multiplex PCR, and the TCRdb table lists in-frame clones only, not all of them. The data hold under 400,000 clones, with around 13% observed a single time. Trimming stripped 0 bases from V and 7 bases from J, with 18 bases between. The CDR3 totals 17 residues. The V gene's germline CDR1 is SGHDN and CDR2 FVKESK. This clonotype originated in a man younger than 35 in good health. Sequencing was performed on naive CD4+ T cells from blood. The rearrangement links TRBV14 to TRBJ2-2; maybe TRBD1 (5 bases). The CDR3 here is CASSQDILAGLNGELFF. CDR3 sequence (DNA): TGTGCCAGCAGCCAAGATATTTTGGCAGGGCTAAACGGGGAGCTGTTTTTT.